A selection of T cell receptor beta chains follows, all from one sample in a study of blood T cell repertoires in COVID-19. Produced via immunoSEQ multiplex PCR; TCRdb's table is partial and in-frame only. The sample includes hundreds of thousands of clones, roughly nine tenths of them seen just once. Sequences were obtained from PBMCs or T cells enriched from blood (not recorded which). These receptors all stem from a woman between 45 and 60 years old who had recovered from COVID-19. CDR3s leave out the opening cysteine and the closing phenylalanine or tryptophan.

CDR3 length	V gene	CDR3 protein
15	TRBV18	ASSPGLAGGGTGELF
14	TRBV14	ASSPSSGAGAPEQY
13	TRBV27	ASSLDRGSYTEAF
13	TRBV5-1	ASSLDWGPNNEQF
12	TRBV27	ASSPEDSQETQY
13	TRBV5-6	ASSLDRGQSETQY
13	TRBV29-1	SVLPHGGRLEGYT
14	TRBV5-3	ARITGESSGANVLT
12	TRBV5-4	ASSHKSGSNEQF
15	TRBV28	ASKNPPGTSGRNEQF
14	TRBV23-1	ASSQGGYTSNQPQH
15	TRBV6-1	ASSAAGQGRGDYGYT